This entry is about one T cell receptor beta chain. Its specificity is not known. Data came from immunoSEQ multiplex PCR; TCRdb stores just in-frame clones and leaves some out. The sample includes roughly 100,000 clones, 80% to 90% of them seen just once. The sample originates from a study of T cell responses to AZD1222 COVID-19 vaccine. Study results and caveats: Reports say nearly half of spike-specific TCRs go after unmutated variant regions.

The CDR3 is 15 amino acids. Looked up from germline, CDR1 is SGHTA and CDR2 is FQGNSA. Trimming pared 3 bases from V and 0 bases from J, leaving 9 bases between. This chain connects TRBV7-2 to TRBJ1-3; D perhaps matches TRBD1 (5 bases). This clonotype was obtained from an adult in good health. The material sequenced was peripheral blood, taken on day 0 of AZD1222 vaccination. The CDR3 protein is CASSLQGFSGNTIYF. The CDR3 coding sequence is TGTGCCAGCAGCTTGCAGGGCTTCTCTGGAAACACCATATATTTT.